This T cell receptor beta chain emerged from a study of OX40 agonist ivuxolimab in advanced cancers. In the study overall: Antecedent anti-PD-1, anti-PD-L1 or anti-CTLA-4 therapy was permissible, with 30% to 50% having received some. Whole-study results and caveats: Normalized T-cell clonal expansion was also low in some nonresponders. CD8+ T cells averaged more expanded clones than CD4+.

As for this clone: What it recognizes is unknown.

TCRdb's table, derived via immunoSEQ multiplex PCR, lists solely in-frame clones and lacks some. The data show tens of thousands of clones, around four fifths seen once. Germline V gene data show CDR1 as SNHLY and CDR2 as FYNNEI. With V trimmed by 1 base and J by 4 bases, 6 bases remained unmatched. The CDR3 contains 15 residues. The specimen comprised CD4+ or CD8+ T cells sorted from blood, sampled in a trial of the OX40 agonist ivuxolimab. The chain carries TRBV2 and TRBJ2-7; 8 bases agree with TRBD2. The clonotype originates from an adult with an advanced solid tumor such as melanoma, head and neck, liver or kidney cancer. CDR3: CASSEEGSGGYEQYF. CDR3 DNA sequence: TGTGCCAGCAGTGAAGAGGGGAGCGGGGGTTACGAGCAGTACTTC.